Listed below are T cell receptor beta chains from one sample, sequenced in a study of OX40 agonist ivuxolimab in advanced cancers. Profiling relied on immunoSEQ multiplex PCR, and the TCRdb table lists in-frame clones only, not all of them. This table has 65,000 to 95,000 clones, 80% to 90% appearing once. The input for sequencing was CD4+ or CD8+ T cells sorted from blood, taken in a trial of the OX40 agonist ivuxolimab. These receptors all come from an adult with an advanced solid tumor such as melanoma, head and neck, liver or kidney cancer. CDR3s include the opening cysteine and the closing phenylalanine or tryptophan. A D gene is named only where the DNA matches it firmly. The size field is filled for only some rows; it gives once, few, many or a size class.

J gene: TRBJ2-1
D gene: -
clone size: -
V gene: TRBV11-3
CDR3 protein: CASFLQASHSYNEQFF
CDR3 DNA: TGTGCCAGCTTTCTCCAGGCCTCCCACTCCTACAATGAGCAGTTCTTC

J gene: TRBJ2-5
D gene: -
clone size: once
V gene: TRBV18
CDR3 protein: CASSPSGAEETQYF
CDR3 DNA: TGTGCCAGCTCACCATCGGGAGCGGAAGAGACCCAGTACTTC

J gene: TRBJ2-5
D gene: -
clone size: -
V gene: TRBV27
CDR3 protein: CASSLGWGRETQYF
CDR3 DNA: TGTGCCAGCAGTTTGGGATGGGGCCGGGAGACCCAGTACTTC

J gene: TRBJ2-2
D gene: -
clone size: -
V gene: TRBV7-9
CDR3 protein: CARTVGNTGELFF
CDR3 DNA: TGTGCCAGGACCGTGGGGAACACCGGGGAGCTGTTTTTT

J gene: TRBJ1-2
D gene: -
clone size: -
V gene: TRBV30
CDR3 protein: CAWTVGGSYGYTF
CDR3 DNA: TGTGCCTGGACTGTAGGGGGGTCCTATGGCTACACCTTC

J gene: TRBJ1-1
D gene: TRBD1
clone size: -
V gene: TRBV23-1
CDR3 protein: CASSQSSLSDRVRDTEAFF
CDR3 DNA: TGCGCCAGCAGTCAATCCTCCCTCTCTGACAGGGTAAGGGACACTGAAGCTTTCTTT

J gene: TRBJ1-2
D gene: -
clone size: -
V gene: TRBV11-1
CDR3 protein: CASSPGGSYGYTF
CDR3 DNA: TGTGCCAGCAGCCCCGGGGGCAGCTATGGCTACACCTTC

J gene: TRBJ2-5
D gene: TRBD2
clone size: -
V gene: TRBV27
CDR3 protein: CASSLYAPGTSGLETQYF
CDR3 DNA: TGTGCCAGCAGTTTGTACGCCCCGGGGACTAGCGGGTTAGAGACCCAGTACTTC

J gene: TRBJ2-5
D gene: -
clone size: -
V gene: TRBV5-1
CDR3 protein: CASSTYQGRETQYF
CDR3 DNA: TGCGCCAGCAGCACTTACCAGGGAAGAGAGACCCAGTACTTC

J gene: TRBJ2-5
D gene: -
clone size: -
V gene: TRBV28
CDR3 protein: CASSSPGAPRDLETQYF
CDR3 DNA: TGTGCCAGCAGTTCACCCGGGGCTCCCAGGGATTTGGAGACCCAGTACTTC

J gene: TRBJ1-1
D gene: -
clone size: -
V gene: TRBV28
CDR3 protein: CASSLDVIEAFF
CDR3 DNA: TGTGCCAGCAGTTTAGACGTGATTGAAGCTTTCTTT

J gene: TRBJ2-1
D gene: -
clone size: once
V gene: TRBV30
CDR3 protein: CAWGQGQLAIGNEQFF
CDR3 DNA: TGTGCCTGGGGCCAAGGACAATTGGCGATTGGGAATGAGCAGTTCTTC

J gene: TRBJ2-3
D gene: -
clone size: -
V gene: TRBV7-9
CDR3 protein: CASSSSDRGTDTQYF
CDR3 DNA: TGTGCCAGCAGCTCTAGCGACAGAGGCACAGATACGCAGTATTTT

J gene: TRBJ2-1
D gene: TRBD2
clone size: -
V gene: TRBV29-1
CDR3 protein: CSMGLAGAYNEQFF
CDR3 DNA: TGCAGCATGGGACTAGCGGGAGCCTACAATGAGCAGTTCTTC

J gene: TRBJ2-1
D gene: -
clone size: -
V gene: TRBV11-2
CDR3 protein: CASSLGRWNEQFF
CDR3 DNA: TGTGCCAGCAGCTTAGGGAGGTGGAATGAGCAGTTCTTC

J gene: TRBJ2-3
D gene: TRBD2
clone size: -
V gene: TRBV30
CDR3 protein: CAWSVLRRGRDTQYF
CDR3 DNA: TGTGCCTGGAGTGTATTAAGGCGCGGGAGAGATACGCAGTATTTT

J gene: TRBJ2-1
D gene: TRBD2
clone size: -
V gene: TRBV4-3
CDR3 protein: CASSRGLAGGVNEQFF
CDR3 DNA: TGCGCCAGCAGCCGCGGACTAGCGGGAGGCGTCAATGAGCAGTTCTTC

J gene: TRBJ2-3
D gene: -
clone size: once
V gene: TRBV28
CDR3 protein: CASKKGWSTDTQYF
CDR3 DNA: TGTGCCAGCAAGAAAGGGTGGAGCACAGATACGCAGTATTTT

J gene: TRBJ2-2
D gene: -
clone size: -
V gene: TRBV7-2
CDR3 protein: CASSFTQVTGELFF
CDR3 DNA: TGTGCCAGCAGCTTTACCCAGGTCACCGGGGAGCTGTTTTTT

J gene: TRBJ1-5
D gene: -
clone size: -
V gene: TRBV15
CDR3 protein: CATSRDIGVQPQHF
CDR3 DNA: TGTGCCACCAGCAGAGACATAGGGGTTCAGCCCCAGCATTTT

J gene: TRBJ2-4
D gene: -
clone size: -
V gene: TRBV30
CDR3 protein: CAWESPIAKNIQYF
CDR3 DNA: TGTGCCTGGGAATCCCCAATAGCCAAAAACATTCAGTACTTC

J gene: TRBJ1-4
D gene: -
clone size: once
V gene: TRBV30
CDR3 protein: CAWSVRGRLNEKLFF
CDR3 DNA: TGTGCCTGGAGTGTACGAGGCAGATTAAATGAAAAACTGTTTTTT

J gene: TRBJ2-7
D gene: TRBD1
clone size: -
V gene: TRBV28
CDR3 protein: CATRLQGGTYEQYF
CDR3 DNA: TGTGCCACGCGACTCCAAGGGGGCACCTACGAGCAGTACTTC

J gene: TRBJ2-1
D gene: TRBD2
clone size: once
V gene: TRBV7-3
CDR3 protein: CASSASGTSGHEQFF
CDR3 DNA: TGTGCCAGCAGCGCCTCCGGGACTAGCGGTCATGAGCAGTTCTTC

J gene: TRBJ1-2
D gene: -
clone size: -
V gene: TRBV4-1
CDR3 protein: CASSPSPLAQGGYGYTF
CDR3 DNA: TGCGCCAGCAGCCCTTCTCCCCTGGCTCAGGGTGGCTATGGCTACACCTTC

J gene: TRBJ2-5
D gene: -
clone size: -
V gene: TRBV4-2
CDR3 protein: CASSLPSLNGQETQYF
CDR3 DNA: TGTGCCAGCAGCCTCCCGTCACTGAACGGCCAAGAGACCCAGTACTTC

J gene: TRBJ2-1
D gene: TRBD1
clone size: -
V gene: TRBV29-1
CDR3 protein: CSVRDRVSIEQFF
CDR3 DNA: TGCAGCGTTCGGGACAGGGTTTCCATTGAGCAGTTCTTC

J gene: TRBJ1-5
D gene: -
clone size: -
V gene: TRBV4-1
CDR3 protein: CASSHPGEQPQHF
CDR3 DNA: TGCGCCAGCAGCCACCCGGGAGAACAGCCCCAGCATTTT

J gene: TRBJ1-1
D gene: -
clone size: -
V gene: TRBV18
CDR3 protein: CASSPLSSGVTEAFF
CDR3 DNA: TGTGCCAGCTCACCACTGAGTTCCGGGGTCACTGAAGCTTTCTTT